What follows are 25 T cell receptor beta chains derived from one specimen sequenced in a study of T cells expressing NK-cell markers. TCRdb reprocessed the 5' RACE reads, with one entry per CDR3 protein and no DNA. The sample shows some 190,000 distinct CDR3 sequences, and roughly a fifth sits with its ten largest clones. Sequenced material: blood T cells: a sorted CD56 or NKG2C T cell subset, CD4+ or CD8+ T cells, or bulk PBMC T cells (not recorded which). These receptors were collected from a man between 18 and 69 years old in good health.

The gene calls are TRBV5-4 and TRBJ2-7; the D call of TRBD1 rests on TCRdb alone, since no DNA is present to check it. CDR3 length equals 17 residues. From germline, CDR1 is SGHNT and CDR2 YYREEE (reference sequence). The CDR3 spells CASSLSPGTGFSYEQYF. Supplemented by reference TRBV5-4 and TRBJ2-7, the full variable domain reads ETGVTQSPTHLIKTRGQQVTLRCSSQSGHNTVSWYQQALGQGPQFIFQYYREEENGRGNFPPRFSGLQFPNYSSELNVNALELDDSALYLCASSLSPGTGFSYEQYFGPGTRLTVT.

The chain carries TRBV4-1 and TRBJ2-6; the D call from TCRdb, TRBD1, cannot be confirmed without DNA. This CDR3 contains 19 residues. Germline V CDR1 and CDR2: MGHRA, YSYEKL. CDR3 region: CASSPYSGTGSSGANVLTF.

The rearrangement links TRBV19 to TRBJ1-2. CDR1 and CDR2 from the germline V gene are LNHDA and SQIVND (reference sequence). The CDR3 has 12 amino acids. The CDR3 protein is CAGYTGLAGYTF.

V is TRBV28 and J is TRBJ2-7; TCRdb gives TRBD1 as the D gene, but with no DNA this cannot be confirmed. Germline V lookup: CDR1 MDHEN, CDR2 SYDVKM. This CDR3 has 14 residues. CDR3 sequence reads: CASSLVSNRYEQYF.

J is TRBJ2-1 and V is TRBV5-6; TCRdb's D call of TRBD2 is untestable without DNA. The CDR3 covers 13 residues. The germline V gene encodes CDR1 SGHDT and CDR2 YYEEEE. The chain's CDR3 is CASSFSANNEQFF.

V gene TRBV4-2 combines with J gene TRBJ2-5. The CDR3 spans 16 residues. In germline, CDR1 is LGHNA, CDR2 YNFKEQ. The CDR3 region is CASSLRLGARQETQYF.

CDR3 protein: CATSVSGGGSGRDTQYF. This rearrangement joins TRBV15 to TRBJ2-3; TCRdb designates TRBD2, a call that cannot be tested without DNA. Germline V lookup: CDR1 LNHNV, CDR2 YYDKDF (reference sequence). The CDR3 covers 17 residues.

V is TRBV4-2 and J is TRBJ2-7. CDR3 length equals 13 residues. Germline V gene sequence: CDR1 LGHNA, CDR2 YNFKEQ. The CDR3 is CASSQAGSYEQYF.

J is TRBJ2-1 and V is TRBV29-1; TCRdb picks TRBD1, but there is no DNA to check that call. Per the germline V gene, CDR1 is SQVTM and CDR2 is ANQGSEA. There are 15 residues in the CDR3. CDR3 sequence: CSVEISGDRQNEQFF.

The genes are TRBV12-3 or TRBV12-4 and TRBJ2-3; as DNA is missing, the TRBD1 call by TCRdb cannot be tested. There are 14 residues in the CDR3. CDR3 sequence: CASPPFPSTDTQYF.

V is TRBV5-4 and J is TRBJ2-1; TCRdb proposes TRBD1, but this gene call is untestable without DNA. The CDR3 spans 17 residues. Germline lookup yields CDR1 SGHNT and CDR2 YYREEE (reference sequence). This CDR3 is CASSLATGIVSYNEQFF.

The J gene is TRBJ1-5, the V gene TRBV6-1; the D call of TRBD1 rests on TCRdb alone, since no DNA is present to check it. Germline values: CDR1 MNHNS, CDR2 SASEGT. This CDR3 contains 14 residues. CDR3: CASSLDIRNQPQHF.

The chain is built from TRBV27 and TRBJ1-2; TCRdb selects TRBD1, and the lack of DNA leaves this call unchecked. The CDR3 is 14 residues long. Germline V gene sequence: CDR1 MNHEY, CDR2 SMNVEV (reference sequence). CDR3 in amino acids: CASSLGTGGVGYTF.

The CDR3 sequence is CSVEDLGRESEKLFF. The J gene is TRBJ1-4, the V gene TRBV29-1; the TCRdb D gene call, TRBD1, has no DNA to confirm it. This CDR3 region has 15 residues. From germline, CDR1 is SQVTM and CDR2 ANQGSEA.

The chain combines TRBV2 with TRBJ1-2; there is no DNA to check the TCRdb D call of TRBD1. CDR3 length: 13 amino acids. In germline, CDR1 is SNHLY, CDR2 FYNNEI. The CDR3 spells CASSPKGARGYTF.

The chain recombines TRBV7-9 with TRBJ1-2; checking the TCRdb D call of TRBD1 is not possible without DNA. Germline CDR1 and CDR2: SEHNR and FQNEAQ (reference sequence). CDR3 size: 15 residues. CDR3 residues: CASSFGQGERDGYTF.

The chain employs TRBV2 and TRBJ2-7; TCRdb names TRBD2, which stays unverified in the absence of DNA. The length of the CDR3 is 14 residues. CDR1 is SNHLY, CDR2 FYNNEI, per germline. The CDR3: CASREASGVWEQYF.

The chain combines TRBV19 with TRBJ2-7; TCRdb's D call, TRBD2, is unchecked because there is no DNA. Germline V gene data show CDR1 as LNHDA and CDR2 as SQIVND (reference sequence). CDR3 length equals 16 residues. The CDR3 region is CASSILGSSGTYEQYF.

The chain is built from TRBV4-2 and TRBJ2-1; TCRdb calls TRBD1, which cannot be checked without DNA. The CDR3 is 15 amino acids. The germline V gene has CDR1 LGHNA and CDR2 YNFKEQ. CDR3 residues: CASSQTGTVRDEQFF.

This chain joins TRBV7-8 and TRBJ2-3; TCRdb returns TRBD2, unconfirmable since there is no DNA. Germline V gene data show CDR1 as SGHVS and CDR2 as FQNEAQ. The CDR3 is made up of 16 amino acids. CDR3 residues: CASSLGAGGPSDTQYF.

The chain has TRBV12-3 or TRBV12-4 and TRBJ2-3; TCRdb's assignment of TRBD2 cannot be checked, as there is no DNA. The length of the CDR3 is 16 residues. Here the CDR3 reads CASSFGRGGNTDTQYF.

The chain carries TRBV7-9 and TRBJ1-5; TCRdb indicates TRBD1, and absent DNA this call remains unverified. The CDR3 is made up of 14 amino acids. Germline V gives CDR1 SEHNR, CDR2 FQNEAQ (reference sequence). The CDR3 loop reads CASSATGGDQPQHF.

The V gene is TRBV4-2, the J gene TRBJ2-7; TCRdb designates TRBD2, a call that cannot be tested without DNA. Germline values: CDR1 LGHNA, CDR2 YNFKEQ. This CDR3 spans 16 amino acids. The CDR3 protein is CASSQDSGISGYEQYF.

The chain recombines TRBV20-1 with TRBJ1-5; checking the TCRdb D call of TRBD1 is not possible without DNA. This CDR3 comprises 15 residues. Germline assignment: CDR1 DFQATT and CDR2 SNEGSKA (reference sequence). The CDR3 here is CSARGGDRVDQPQHF.

The CDR3 sequence: CASSFLQGNYNEQFF. The chain recombines TRBV7-8 with TRBJ2-1; absent DNA, TCRdb's TRBD1 call cannot be checked. Germline V gene sequence: CDR1 SGHVS, CDR2 FQNEAQ. The CDR3 spans 15 residues.